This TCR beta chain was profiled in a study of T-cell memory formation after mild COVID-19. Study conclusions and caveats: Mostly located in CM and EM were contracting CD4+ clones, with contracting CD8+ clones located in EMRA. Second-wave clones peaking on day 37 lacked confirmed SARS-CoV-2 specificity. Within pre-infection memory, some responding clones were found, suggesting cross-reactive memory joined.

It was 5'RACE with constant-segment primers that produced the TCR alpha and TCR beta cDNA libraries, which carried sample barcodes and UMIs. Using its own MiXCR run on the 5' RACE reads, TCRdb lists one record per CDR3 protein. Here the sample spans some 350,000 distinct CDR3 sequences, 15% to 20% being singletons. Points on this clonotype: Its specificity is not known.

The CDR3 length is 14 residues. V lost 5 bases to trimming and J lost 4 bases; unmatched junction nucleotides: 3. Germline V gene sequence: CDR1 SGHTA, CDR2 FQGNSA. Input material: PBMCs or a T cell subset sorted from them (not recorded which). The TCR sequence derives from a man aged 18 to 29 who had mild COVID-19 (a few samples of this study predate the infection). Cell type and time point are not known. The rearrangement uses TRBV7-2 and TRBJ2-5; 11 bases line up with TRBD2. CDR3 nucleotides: TGTGCCAGCAGCCCCGGGACTAGCGGAGAGACCCAGTACTTC. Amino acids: CASSPGTSGETQYF.